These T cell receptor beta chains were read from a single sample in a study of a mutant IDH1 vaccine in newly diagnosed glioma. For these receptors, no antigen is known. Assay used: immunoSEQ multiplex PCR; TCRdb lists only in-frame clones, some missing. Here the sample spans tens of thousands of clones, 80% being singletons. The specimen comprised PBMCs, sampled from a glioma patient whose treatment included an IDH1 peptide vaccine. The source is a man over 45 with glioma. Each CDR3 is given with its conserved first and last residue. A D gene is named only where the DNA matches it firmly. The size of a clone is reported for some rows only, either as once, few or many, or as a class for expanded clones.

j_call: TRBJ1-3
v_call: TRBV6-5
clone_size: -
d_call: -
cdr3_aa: CASSARTVGNTIYF
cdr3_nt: TGTGCCAGCAGCGCTAGGACGGTTGGAAACACCATATATTTT

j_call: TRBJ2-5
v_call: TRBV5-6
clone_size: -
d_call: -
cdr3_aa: CASRNRNQETQYF
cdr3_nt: TGTGCCAGCAGGAACAGGAACCAAGAGACCCAGTACTTC

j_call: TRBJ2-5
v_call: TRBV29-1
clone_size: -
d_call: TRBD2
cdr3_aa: CSVAGGGETQYF
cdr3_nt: TGCAGCGTTGCGGGAGGAGGTGAGACCCAGTACTTC

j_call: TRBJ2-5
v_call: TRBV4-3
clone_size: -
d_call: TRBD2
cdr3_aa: CASSQDRTLAGGLETQYF
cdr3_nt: TGCGCCAGCAGCCAAGATAGAACGCTAGCGGGGGGGCTCGAGACCCAGTACTTC

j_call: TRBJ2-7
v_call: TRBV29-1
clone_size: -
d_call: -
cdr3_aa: CSVRDSSNSYEQYF
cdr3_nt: TGCAGCGTGAGAGACAGCTCTAACTCCTACGAGCAGTACTTC

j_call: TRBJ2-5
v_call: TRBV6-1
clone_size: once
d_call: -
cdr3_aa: CASRRGIQETQYF
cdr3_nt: TGTGCCAGCAGACGCGGAATCCAAGAGACCCAGTACTTC

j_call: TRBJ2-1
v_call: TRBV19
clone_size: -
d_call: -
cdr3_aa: CASSISGLEQFF
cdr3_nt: TGTGCCAGTAGTATCTCCGGATTAGAGCAGTTCTTC

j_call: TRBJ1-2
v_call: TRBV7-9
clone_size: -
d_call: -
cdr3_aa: CASSPNPVDGYTF
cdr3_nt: TGTGCCAGCAGCCCGAACCCCGTTGATGGCTACACCTTC

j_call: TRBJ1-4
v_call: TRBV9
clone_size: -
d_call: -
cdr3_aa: CASSASAINEKLFF
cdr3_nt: TGTGCCAGCAGCGCGTCGGCAATTAATGAAAAACTGTTTTTT

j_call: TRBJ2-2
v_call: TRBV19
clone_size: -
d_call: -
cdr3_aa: CASSTEAGRGGELFF
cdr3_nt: TGTGCCAGTAGTACCGAGGCAGGGCGTGGCGGGGAGCTGTTTTTT

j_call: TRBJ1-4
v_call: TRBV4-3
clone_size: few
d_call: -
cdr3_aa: CASSSLEAEKLFF
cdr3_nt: TGCGCCAGCTCCTCTTTGGAAGCTGAAAAACTGTTTTTT

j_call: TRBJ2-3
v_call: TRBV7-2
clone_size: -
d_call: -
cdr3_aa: CASSFGGGPFTDTQYF
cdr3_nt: TGTGCCAGCAGCTTTGGCGGGGGCCCCTTCACAGATACGCAGTATTTT

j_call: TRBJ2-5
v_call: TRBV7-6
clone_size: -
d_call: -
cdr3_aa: CASRKTPLREETQYF
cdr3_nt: TGTGCCAGCAGGAAAACCCCACTGAGGGAAGAGACCCAGTACTTC

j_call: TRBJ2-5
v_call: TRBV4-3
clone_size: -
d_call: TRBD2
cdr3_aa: CASSQGPAGERGTQYF
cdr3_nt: TGCGCCAGCAGCCAAGGTCCAGCGGGGGAGCGGGGGACCCAGTACTTC

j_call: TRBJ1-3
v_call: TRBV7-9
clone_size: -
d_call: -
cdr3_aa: CASAGATINTIYF
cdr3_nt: TGTGCCAGCGCGGGAGCCACCATCAACACCATATATTTT

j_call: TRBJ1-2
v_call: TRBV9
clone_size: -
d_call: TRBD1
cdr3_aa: CASSVGQEDYGYTF
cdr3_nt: TGTGCCAGCAGCGTGGGACAGGAGGACTATGGCTACACCTTC

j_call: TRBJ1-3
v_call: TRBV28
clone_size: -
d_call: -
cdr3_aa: CASRDSFFSGNTIYF
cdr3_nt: TGTGCCAGCAGGGACAGCTTTTTCTCTGGAAACACCATATATTTT

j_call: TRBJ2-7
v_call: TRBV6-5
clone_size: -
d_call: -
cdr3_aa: CASKSGLPSSYEQYF
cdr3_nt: TGTGCCAGCAAATCCGGACTACCTAGCTCCTACGAGCAGTACTTC

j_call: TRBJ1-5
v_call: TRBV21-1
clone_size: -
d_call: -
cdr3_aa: CATQFGTRVNQPQHF
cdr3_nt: TGTGCCACTCAATTTGGGACGAGAGTGAATCAGCCCCAGCATTTT

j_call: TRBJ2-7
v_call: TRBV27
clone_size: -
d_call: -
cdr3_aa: CATRTYPYEQYF
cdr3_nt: TGTGCAACTAGGACCTACCCCTACGAGCAGTACTTC

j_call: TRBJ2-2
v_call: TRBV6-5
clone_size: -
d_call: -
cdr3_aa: CASSYSYRAAGELFF
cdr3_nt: TGTGCCAGCAGTTACTCCTACAGGGCCGCCGGGGAGCTGTTTTTT

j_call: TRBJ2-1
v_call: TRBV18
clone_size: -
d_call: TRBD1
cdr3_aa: CASTTGTGVTNEQFF
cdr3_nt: TGTGCCAGCACGACCGGGACAGGGGTAACCAATGAGCAGTTCTTC

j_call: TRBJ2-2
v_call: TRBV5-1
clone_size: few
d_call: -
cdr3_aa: CASSETQGRGGELFF
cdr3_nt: TGCGCCAGCAGCGAAACACAGGGCCGGGGCGGGGAGCTGTTTTTT

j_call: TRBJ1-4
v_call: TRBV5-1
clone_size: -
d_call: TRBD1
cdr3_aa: CASKQGTFNEKLFF
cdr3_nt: TGCGCCAGTAAACAGGGGACCTTTAATGAAAAACTGTTTTTT

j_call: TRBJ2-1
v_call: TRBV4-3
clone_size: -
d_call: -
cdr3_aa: CASSQGKPFDNEQFF
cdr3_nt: TGCGCCAGCAGCCAAGGTAAACCCTTTGACAATGAGCAGTTCTTC

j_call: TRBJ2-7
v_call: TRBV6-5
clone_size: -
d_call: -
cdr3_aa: CASSYSFTGGAYEQYF
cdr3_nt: TGTGCCAGCAGTTACTCGTTCACAGGCGGCGCCTACGAGCAGTACTTC

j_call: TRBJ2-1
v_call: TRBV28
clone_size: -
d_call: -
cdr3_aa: CASKGPSSYNEQFF
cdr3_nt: TGTGCCAGCAAGGGGCCAAGCTCCTACAATGAGCAGTTCTTC

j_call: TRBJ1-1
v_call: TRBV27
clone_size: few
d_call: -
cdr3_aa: CASSSQLNTEAFF
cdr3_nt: TGTGCCAGCAGTTCCCAATTGAACACTGAAGCTTTCTTT

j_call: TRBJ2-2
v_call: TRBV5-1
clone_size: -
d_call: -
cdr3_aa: CASSFLLNKNTGELFF
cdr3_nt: TGCGCCAGCAGCTTTCTGTTAAACAAGAACACCGGGGAGCTGTTTTTT

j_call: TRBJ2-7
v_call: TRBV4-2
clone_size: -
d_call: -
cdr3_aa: CASSPWISYEQYF
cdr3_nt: TGTGCCAGCAGCCCCTGGATATCCTACGAGCAGTACTTC

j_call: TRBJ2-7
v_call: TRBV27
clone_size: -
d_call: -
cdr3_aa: CASSPSYQQGYEQYF
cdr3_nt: TGTGCCAGCAGTCCCTCATACCAACAGGGCTACGAGCAGTACTTC

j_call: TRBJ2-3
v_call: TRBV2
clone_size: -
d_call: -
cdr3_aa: CASSEASAVGDTQYF
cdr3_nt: TGTGCCAGCAGTGAAGCTTCGGCCGTCGGGGATACGCAGTATTTT

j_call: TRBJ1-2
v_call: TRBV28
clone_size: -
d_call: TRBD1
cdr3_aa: CASSPDRVSGYTF
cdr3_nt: TGTGCCAGCAGCCCTGACAGGGTTTCTGGCTACACCTTC

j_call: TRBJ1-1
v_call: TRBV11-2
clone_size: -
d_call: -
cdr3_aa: CASSLEGVGAEAFF
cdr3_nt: TGTGCCAGCAGCTTAGAGGGGGTGGGGGCTGAAGCTTTCTTT

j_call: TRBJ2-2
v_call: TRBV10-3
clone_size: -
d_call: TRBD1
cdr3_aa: CAIPRQGPAGELFF
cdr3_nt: TGTGCCATCCCCCGACAGGGCCCAGCCGGGGAGCTGTTTTTT

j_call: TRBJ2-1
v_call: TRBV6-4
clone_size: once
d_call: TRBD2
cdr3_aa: CASSDGTSNEQFF
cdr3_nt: TGTGCCAGCAGTGACGGGACTAGCAATGAGCAGTTCTTC

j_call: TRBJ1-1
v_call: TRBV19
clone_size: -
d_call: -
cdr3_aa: CASGLGVNTEAFF
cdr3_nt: TGTGCCAGTGGATTAGGAGTGAACACTGAAGCTTTCTTT

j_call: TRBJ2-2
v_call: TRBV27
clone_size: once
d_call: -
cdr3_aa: CASSLTGTGELFF
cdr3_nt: TGTGCCAGCAGTCTGACCGGGACCGGGGAGCTGTTTTTT

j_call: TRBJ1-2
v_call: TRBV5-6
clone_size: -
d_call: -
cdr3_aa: CASSWVGEALYGYTF
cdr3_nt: TGTGCCAGCAGCTGGGTAGGGGAGGCGCTATATGGCTACACCTTC

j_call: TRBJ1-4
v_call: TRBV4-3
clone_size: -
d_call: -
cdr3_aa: CASSQEGNEKLFF
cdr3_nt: TGCGCCAGCAGCCAAGAGGGGAATGAAAAACTGTTTTTT

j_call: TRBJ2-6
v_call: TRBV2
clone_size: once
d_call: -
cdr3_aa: CASSEGFSGANVLTF
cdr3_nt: TGTGCCAGCAGTGAGGGATTTTCTGGGGCCAACGTCCTGACTTTC

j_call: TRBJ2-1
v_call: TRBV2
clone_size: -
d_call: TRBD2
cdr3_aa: CASNYKRESVEQFF
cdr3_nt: TGTGCCAGCAACTATAAGCGGGAGTCTGTTGAGCAGTTCTTC

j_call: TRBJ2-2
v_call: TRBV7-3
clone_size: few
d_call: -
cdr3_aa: CASSRGLNTGELFF
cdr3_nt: TGTGCCAGCAGCCGGGGACTGAACACCGGGGAGCTGTTTTTT

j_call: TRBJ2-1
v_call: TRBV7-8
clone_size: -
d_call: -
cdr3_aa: CASSLQLAVLISYNEQFF
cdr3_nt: TGTGCCAGCAGCTTACAACTAGCTGTCCTGATCTCCTACAATGAGCAGTTCTTC

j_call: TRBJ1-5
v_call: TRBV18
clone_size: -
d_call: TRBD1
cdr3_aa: CASSQGTGIRPQHF
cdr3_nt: TGTGCCAGCTCACAAGGGACAGGCATACGGCCCCAGCATTTT

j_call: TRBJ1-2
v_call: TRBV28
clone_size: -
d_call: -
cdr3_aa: CASSALDGYTF
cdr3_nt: TGTGCCAGCAGTGCCCTAGATGGCTACACCTTC

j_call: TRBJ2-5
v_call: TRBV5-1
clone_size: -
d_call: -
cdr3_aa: CASSLLDEHLQETQYF
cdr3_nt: TGCGCCAGCAGCTTGTTAGACGAACACCTCCAAGAGACCCAGTACTTC

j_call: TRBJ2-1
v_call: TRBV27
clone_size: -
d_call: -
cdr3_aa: CASSLSSLQDYNEQFF
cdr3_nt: TGTGCCAGCAGTTTATCATCCTTGCAGGACTACAATGAGCAGTTCTTC

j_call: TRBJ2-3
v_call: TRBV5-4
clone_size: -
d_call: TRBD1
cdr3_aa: CASSSGTGRPDTQYF
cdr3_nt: TGTGCCAGCAGCTCCGGGACAGGGAGACCAGATACGCAGTATTTT

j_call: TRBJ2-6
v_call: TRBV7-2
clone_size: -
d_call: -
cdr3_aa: CASRPGEANVLTF
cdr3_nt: TGTGCCAGCAGGCCAGGTGAGGCCAACGTCCTGACTTTC

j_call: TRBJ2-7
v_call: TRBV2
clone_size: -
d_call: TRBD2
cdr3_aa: CASSGGGIREQYF
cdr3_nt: TGTGCCAGCAGTGGCGGGGGGATCCGCGAGCAGTACTTC

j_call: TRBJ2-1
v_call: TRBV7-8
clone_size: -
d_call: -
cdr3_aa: CASSSGVATYNEQFF
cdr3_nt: TGTGCCAGCAGCTCCGGGGTGGCGACCTACAATGAGCAGTTCTTC

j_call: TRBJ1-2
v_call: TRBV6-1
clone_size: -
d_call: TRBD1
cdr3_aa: CAGQGARGYTF
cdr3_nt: TGTGCCGGACAGGGGGCGCGGGGCTACACCTTC